These 11 T cell receptor beta chains share one sample of origin, sequenced in a study of blood T cell repertoires in COVID-19. Libraries were prepared by immunoSEQ multiplex PCR; TCRdb keeps only in-frame clonotypes and omits some of them. The table shows 250,000 to 400,000 clones, with 85% occurring only once. The specimen was PBMCs or T cells enriched from blood (not recorded which). The receptors derive from a woman in her 30s who had been exposed to COVID-19.

This chain joins TRBV10-3 and TRBJ1-1, with TRBD1 matching 9 bases. The CDR3 consists of 16 residues. The junction had 14 bases not matched to a gene; V was cut back by 5 bases and J by 7 bases. Germline lookup yields CDR1 ENHRY and CDR2 SYGVKD. CDR3 coding DNA: TGTGCCATCAGTCTAAGGGCCCCGACAGGGGGAGGTGAAGCTTTCTTT. Translating gives CAISLRAPTGGGEAFF.

The gene calls are TRBV7-9 and TRBJ2-7, with 9 bases aligning to TRBD1. This CDR3 contains 16 residues. Per the germline V gene, CDR1 is SEHNR and CDR2 is FQNEAQ (reference sequence). With V trimmed by 2 bases and J by 1 base, 6 bases remained unmatched. CDR3 sequence reads: CASSLFGGQGSYEQYF. CDR3 nucleotide sequence: TGTGCCAGCAGCTTATTTGGGGGACAGGGATCCTACGAGCAGTACTTC.

The chain employs TRBV7-8 and TRBJ2-2; 10 bases fit TRBD2. The V gene end was trimmed by 3 bases and the J gene end by 11 bases; junction bases not matched to a gene: 9. The germline gives CDR1 SGHVS, CDR2 FQNEAQ. The CDR3 runs 15 residues. The CDR3 DNA sequence: TGTGCCAGCAGCTTGGGGACTAGCGCCTACGGAGAGCTGTTTTTT. Protein product: CASSLGTSAYGELFF.

The chain uses TRBV9 and TRBJ1-1; 12 bases are shared with TRBD1. The CDR3 length is 17 residues. V dropped 0 bases and J dropped 6; count of bases not matched to a gene: 9. Germline V CDR1 and CDR2: SGDLS, YYNGEE. The CDR3 reads CASSVDGTGGSDAEAFF. In DNA, the CDR3 is TGTGCCAGCAGCGTAGATGGGACAGGGGGCTCGGATGCTGAAGCTTTCTTT. The complete variable domain, with remaining parts taken from reference TRBV9 and TRBJ1-1, reads DSGVTQTPKHLITATGQRVTLRCSPRSGDLSVYWYQQSLDQGLQFLIQYYNGEERAKGNILERFSAQQFPDLHSELNLSSLELGDSALYFCASSVDGTGGSDAEAFFGQGTRLTVV.

This clone was detected only a few times. The chain combines TRBV10-2 with TRBJ1-1, with 7 bases identical to TRBD1. Germline CDR1 and CDR2: WSHSY and SAAADI. The length of the CDR3 is 13 residues. V was clipped by 10 bases and J by 1 base; unmatched bases: 6. The CDR3 reads CATRGQPNTEAFF. As DNA, the CDR3 is TGCGCCACTCGGGGACAGCCGAACACTGAAGCTTTCTTT.

In its sample, this clone was seen once. The chain has TRBV27 and TRBJ2-3; 9 nucleotides line up with TRBD1. The germline gives CDR1 MNHEY, CDR2 SMNVEV (reference sequence). The CDR3 runs 16 residues. Trimming took 6 bases from V and 0 from J; bases not matched to a gene: 7. Written as DNA, the CDR3 is TGTGCCAGCAGGAGACCGGGACAGGGTAGCACAGATACGCAGTATTTT. It codes for CASRRPGQGSTDTQYF.

The genes are TRBV5-4 and TRBJ1-6, with D perhaps matching TRBD1 (5 bases). CDR3 length: 15 residues. Trimming pared 0 bases from V and 9 bases from J, leaving 13 bases between. Germline V gene data show CDR1 as SGHNT and CDR2 as YYREEE (reference sequence). As DNA, the CDR3 is TGTGCCAGCAGCTTGGCTCCAGGGAATAGTTCACCCCTCCACTTT. Translating it yields CASSLAPGNSSPLHF.

The chain employs TRBV28 and TRBJ1-5; a weak D match, TRBD1 (5 bases). V lost 6 bases to trimming and J lost 0 bases, with 9 bases between them. In germline, CDR1 is MDHEN, CDR2 SYDVKM. The CDR3 is made up of 14 amino acids. DNA of the CDR3: TGTGCCAGCAGCCAGGGCCGTAGCAATCAGCCCCAGCATTTT. As protein: CASSQGRSNQPQHF.

This clone was observed a few times. V and J are TRBV28 and TRBJ1-2, with TRBD1 matching 11 bases. The CDR3 has 16 residues. V trimming: 5 bases; J trimming: 4 bases; junction bases outside the gene matches: 9. CDR1 is MDHEN and CDR2 is SYDVKM in the germline V gene. The CDR3 nucleotides read TGTGCCAGCAGTGTCGGACAGGGGGCCCATCGCTATGGCTACACCTTC. Encoded protein: CASSVGQGAHRYGYTF.

The sample holds many counts of this clone. The rearrangement uses TRBV4-1 and TRBJ2-7; 11 nucleotides agree with TRBD1. Trimming took 6 bases from V and 3 from J; bases not matched to a gene: 7. The CDR3 runs 15 residues. CDR1 and CDR2 from the germline V gene are MGHRA and YSYEKL. CDR3 loop: CASSPAGTGGYEQYF. For the CDR3, the DNA is TGCGCCAGCAGTCCCGCCGGGACAGGGGGCTACGAGCAGTACTTC.

This clone was seen a single time. The chain links TRBV9 to TRBJ1-3; D is ambiguous. The CDR3 consists of 13 residues. Germline V CDR1 and CDR2: SGDLS, YYNGEE. Trimming left V 0 bases short and J 3 bases short, with 4 bases between. CDR3 bases: TGTGCCAGCAGCGTAGCCGTTGGAAACACCATATATTTT. Translating it yields CASSVAVGNTIYF.